The 25 T cell receptor beta chains in this list originate from one sample, sequenced in a study of Graves' ophthalmopathy and Graves' hyperthyroidism. RNA transcripts served as template for amplifying TCR beta CDR3 sequences. RT-PCR was first run with HTBI primers, then multiplex PCR in a second round. TCRdb itself ran the multiplex PCR reads through MiXCR, one entry per CDR3 protein. The repertoire holds approximately 160,000 distinct CDR3 sequences, with roughly 36% as singletons. What was sequenced was peripheral blood. The receptor set was obtained from a man aged 25-45 years with Graves' ophthalmopathy.

The chain has TRBV6-2 or TRBV6-3 and TRBJ2-5, with a possible D match to TRBD1 (5 bases). Germline V CDR1 and CDR2: MNHEY, SVGEGT. V was trimmed by 5 bases and J by 1 base, leaving 11 bases between them. The CDR3 extends over 14 amino acids. This CDR3 is CASSRQTVQETQYF. CDR3 nucleotides: TGTGCCAGCAGTCGGCAGACAGTCCAAGAGACCCAGTACTTC.

In its sample, this clonotype was seen many times. The chain combines TRBV12-3 or TRBV12-4 with TRBJ2-5; 8 bases are shared with TRBD1. The V gene end was trimmed by 3 bases and the J gene end by 8 bases; junction bases not matched to a gene: 8. The CDR3 has 14 amino acids. CDR3 protein: CASSLEGTGQTQYF. The DNA of the CDR3 is TGTGCCAGCAGTTTGGAGGGGACAGGCCAAACCCAGTACTTC.

This clonotype is a singleton in its sample. The chain joins TRBV6-1 to TRBJ1-1; D possibly corresponds to TRBD1 (6 bases). Per the germline V gene, CDR1 is MNHNS and CDR2 is SASEGT. This CDR3 has 13 residues. V gave up 2 bases and J gave up 4 bases, with 8 bases separating them. This chain's CDR3 is CASSETGFTEAFF. The CDR3, as DNA: TGTGCCAGCAGTGAAACAGGGTTCACTGAAGCTTTCTTT.

This clonotype was observed at least ten times. The chain has TRBV20-1 and TRBJ2-7; the D is unclear. Looked up from germline, CDR1 is DFQATT and CDR2 is SNEGSKA (reference sequence). Trimming removed 6 bases at V and 0 bases at J, with 15 bases between. This CDR3 has 14 amino acids. For the CDR3, the DNA is TGCAGTGCCAATTCCCGGCTGTTCTCCTACGAGCAGTACTTC. It translates to CSANSRLFSYEQYF.

The chain employs TRBV6-5 and TRBJ1-3; no reliable D call. CDR3 length: 15 residues. Per the germline V gene, CDR1 is MNHEY and CDR2 is SVGAGI. V was pared by 4 bases and J by 0 bases, with 10 bases between. The DNA of the CDR3 is TGTGCCAGCAGTTCGACACTGGACTCTGGAAACACCATATATTTT. Translation gives CASSSTLDSGNTIYF.

The V and J genes are TRBV15 and TRBJ1-5; maybe TRBD1 (5 bases). The CDR3 length is 16 residues. The germline CDR1 and CDR2 sequences are LNHNV and YYDKDF (reference sequence). V lost 2 bases, J lost 3 bases, and 14 bases lay in between. CDR3 sequence reads: CATSRILQVNNQPQHF. DNA for the CDR3: TGTGCCACCAGCAGAATCTTACAGGTGAACAATCAGCCCCAGCATTTT.

The V call is TRBV7-8, the J call TRBJ1-1; no clear D. V dropped 4 bases and J dropped 4 bases, with 10 bases sitting between them. CDR3 length: 13 residues. Germline CDR1 is SGHVS and CDR2 is FQNEAQ. The CDR3 nucleotides are TGTGCCAGCAGCTATCCGCCCAGCACTGAAGCTTTCTTT. Its protein is CASSYPPSTEAFF. The full variable domain, its missing parts supplied by reference TRBV7-8 and TRBJ1-1, is GAGVSQSPRYKVAKRGQDVALRCDPISGHVSLFWYQQALGQGPEFLTYFQNEAQLDKSGLPSDRFFAERPEGSVSTLKIQRTQQEDSAVYLCASSYPPSTEAFFGQGTRLTVV.

This clonotype was counted ten times or more. The genes are TRBV20-1 and TRBJ1-2; D is unresolved. Germline V gives CDR1 DFQATT, CDR2 SNEGSKA (reference sequence). The CDR3 sequence is 10 residues long. The CDR3 DNA reads as TGCAGCGCTCCCATGTATGGCTACACCTTC. Its translation: CSAPMYGYTF.

The rearrangement uses TRBV4-3 and TRBJ1-1, with 9 bases that match TRBD1. The trim removed 4 bases at V and 3 bases at J, leaving 3 bases unmatched. CDR3 length: 14 residues. The germline gives CDR1 LGHNA, CDR2 YSLEER. CDR3 loop: CASSRDRGYTEAFF. In DNA, the CDR3 is TGCGCCAGCAGCCGAGACAGGGGGTACACTGAAGCTTTCTTT.

This clonotype turned up a few times. The genes are TRBV7-6 and TRBJ2-1; no firm D call. The CDR3 is 13 residues long. Germline V gene sequence: CDR1 SGHVS, CDR2 FNYEAQ. V shed 5 bases and J shed 7 bases, with 12 bases lying between them. The CDR3: CASSLQASNEQFF. CDR3 in DNA: TGTGCCAGCAGCCTCCAAGCTAGTAATGAGCAGTTCTTC.

The V and J genes are TRBV15 and TRBJ2-5; D is uncertain. The CDR3 has 10 amino acids. CDR1 is LNHNV and CDR2 is YYDKDF in the germline V gene (reference sequence). Trimming removed 6 bases from V and 3 bases from J, with 2 bases in between. Here the CDR3 DNA reads TGTGCCACCAGGAAAGAGACCCAGTACTTC. Its protein product is CATRKETQYF.

The chain carries TRBV6-1 and TRBJ1-5; TRBD1 matches at 8 bases. The CDR3 is 15 residues long. Germline V lookup: CDR1 MNHNS, CDR2 SASEGT. The CDR3 protein is CATAHSSGGDQPQHF. For the CDR3, the DNA is TGTGCTACAGCACATAGCTCAGGGGGCGATCAGCCCCAGCATTTT.

This chain uses TRBV28 with TRBJ1-2; possibly TRBD1 for D (5 bases). The CDR3 has 14 residues. The germline gives CDR1 MDHEN, CDR2 SYDVKM. Trimming removed 6 bases from V and 2 bases from J, with 13 bases in between. The DNA of the CDR3 is TGTGCCAGCAGATTCGGGACGGAGAACTATGGCTACACCTTC. Translated: CASRFGTENYGYTF.

V and J are TRBV30 and TRBJ1-2; D uncertain. V gave up 0 bases and J gave up 2 bases, with 7 bases separating them. The germline gives CDR1 GTSNPN, CDR2 SVGIG (reference sequence). CDR3 size: 13 residues. The CDR3 bases are TGTGCCTGGAGTGTAGTACGGAACTATGGCTACACCTTC. Translated: CAWSVVRNYGYTF.

This rearrangement joins TRBV7-2 to TRBJ1-2; no definite D call. The germline V and J ends were trimmed by 7 bases and 4 bases, with 16 bases remaining between them. This CDR3 has 14 amino acids. Germline V gives CDR1 SGHTA, CDR2 FQGNSA. CDR3 in DNA: TGTGCCAGCAACCTAGCAAACCCTCCCTATGGCTACACCTTC. It codes for CASNLANPPYGYTF.

This clonotype came up a few times. The V gene is TRBV6-1, the J gene TRBJ1-2; 9 bases agree with TRBD1. The germline gives CDR1 MNHNS, CDR2 SASEGT. Trimming at V came to 5 bases and at J to 6 bases, leaving 4 bases not matched to a gene. CDR3 length equals 13 residues. CDR3 loop: CASSLTGGDGYTF. The DNA of the CDR3 is TGTGCCAGCAGTCTGACAGGGGGAGATGGCTACACCTTC.

This clonotype turned up a few times. V usage is TRBV12-3 or TRBV12-4 and J usage is TRBJ2-5, with D perhaps TRBD1 or TRBD2 (7 bases each). This CDR3 region has 13 residues. Trimming removed 4 bases from V and 7 bases from J, with 13 bases in between. The chain's CDR3 is CASSSGGDGTQYF. The CDR3 coding sequence is TGTGCCAGCAGTTCAGGGGGGGATGGGACCCAGTACTTC.

This clonotype was seen repeatedly, ten times or more. The genes are TRBV28 and TRBJ2-7; weak D call: TRBD1 (6 bases). Trimming took 3 bases from V and 1 from J, leaving 7 bases between them. The CDR3 sequence is 13 residues long. Looked up from germline, CDR1 is MDHEN and CDR2 is SYDVKM. The CDR3 spells CASSLGASYEQYF. In nucleotides, the CDR3 is TGTGCCAGCAGTTTGGGGGCGTCCTACGAGCAGTACTTC.

The chain uses TRBV6-2 or TRBV6-3 and TRBJ2-7; D remains unclear. Germline CDR1 is MNHEY and CDR2 is SVGEGT. The CDR3 covers 14 residues. V lost 6 bases and J 3 bases, leaving 15 bases between the germline ends. CDR3 sequence reads: CASSTSQANYEQYF. The DNA for the CDR3 is TGTGCCAGCAGCACCTCCCAAGCAAACTACGAGCAGTACTTC.

The rearrangement links TRBV27 to TRBJ1-6; D may be TRBD1 (5 bases). CDR3 length: 16 amino acids. CDR1 and CDR2 (germline): MNHEY, SMNVEV (reference sequence). Trimming left V 3 bases short and J 3 bases short, with 12 bases between. CDR3: CASSLGLDSYNSPLHF. The CDR3 bases are TGTGCCAGCAGTTTGGGACTTGACAGCTATAATTCACCCCTCCACTTT.

This clonotype was observed many times. The chain recombines TRBV24-1 with TRBJ2-7; 8 bases are shared with TRBD1. Germline CDR1 and CDR2: KGHDR and SFDVKD. The trim removed 8 bases at V and 5 bases at J, leaving 7 bases unmatched. The CDR3 sequence is 13 residues long. The CDR3 protein is CATTPGQGHEQYF. The CDR3 bases are TGTGCCACCACACCAGGACAGGGCCACGAGCAGTACTTC.

This chain connects TRBV7-2 to TRBJ1-2; D possibly corresponds to TRBD1 (5 bases). V lost 0 bases and J lost 7, with 15 bases in between. This CDR3 has 15 residues. Per the germline V gene, CDR1 is SGHTA and CDR2 is FQGNSA. The CDR3 reads CASSLALWDRVGYTF. The CDR3 nucleotides are TGTGCCAGCAGCTTAGCGCTCTGGGACCGCGTTGGCTACACCTTC.

This clonotype was observed at least ten times. This rearrangement joins TRBV28 to TRBJ2-7, with TRBD2 as a possible D gene (6 bases). The CDR3 spans 16 residues. V lost 6 bases to trimming and J lost 5 bases, with 23 bases between them. The germline gives CDR1 MDHEN, CDR2 SYDVKM. CDR3: CASRASVRLGRHEQYF. The DNA of the CDR3 is TGTGCCAGCAGGGCTAGCGTTAGGCTCGGCCGGCACGAGCAGTACTTC.

A single count supports this clonotype. V is TRBV2 and J is TRBJ2-7; 7 nucleotides agree with TRBD1. The J segment lost 5 bases and the V segment lost 4 bases, leaving 8 bases of the junction unmatched. This CDR3 is built from 14 residues. CDR1 is SNHLY, CDR2 FYNNEI, per germline. The CDR3 DNA reads as TGTGCCAGCAGTGTTGGAGACAGGGCCCACGAGCAGTACTTC. It yields the protein CASSVGDRAHEQYF.

This clonotype was seen repeatedly, ten times or more. The V gene is TRBV19, the J gene TRBJ1-6; 8 bases are a match to TRBD1. Unmatched junction bases numbered 2, after V lost 3 bases and J lost 7 bases. This CDR3 region has 14 residues. The germline V gene encodes CDR1 LNHDA and CDR2 SQIVND (reference sequence). This CDR3 is CASSIRQGNSPLHF. CDR3 DNA: TGTGCCAGTAGTATCCGACAGGGGAATTCACCCCTCCACTTT.